A selection of T cell receptor beta chains follows, all from one sample in a study of Tregs in tolerant kidney transplant recipients. Sequencing was performed with immunoSEQ multiplex PCR; in TCRdb, only in-frame clones are kept and a portion is missing. The data show tens of thousands of clones, with 84% seen just once and approximately 4% held by the top ten. The sequenced sample consisted of CD4+ T cells from blood. These receptors all stem from a human donor in good health. Each CDR3 is given with its conserved first and last residue. A D gene is named only where the DNA matches it firmly. The size of a clone is reported for some rows only, either as once, few or many, or as a class for expanded clones.

TRBJ1-1,NA,TRBV7-2,NA,TGTGCCAGCAGCTTAGAGCCCGGGCGGAACACTGAAGCTTTCTTT,CASSLEPGRNTEAFF
TRBJ1-2,TRBD1,TRBV28,NA,TGTGCCAGCACCCTGGACAGGGGCTATGGCTACACCTTC,CASTLDRGYGYTF
TRBJ2-3,NA,TRBV7-9,NA,TGTGCCAGCAGGATAGGCACAGATACGCAGTATTTT,CASRIGTDTQYF
TRBJ1-1,NA,TRBV19,NA,TGTGCCAGTAGTGACGCAGGGCCCCCGGGGAACACTGAAGCTTTCTTT,CASSDAGPPGNTEAFF
TRBJ1-5,NA,TRBV5-5,medium-sized,TGTGCCAGCAGCTTGGACCAGCCCCAGCATTTT,CASSLDQPQHF
TRBJ2-2,TRBD1,TRBV18,NA,TGTGCCAGCTCACCGTGGACAGGGTTAACCGGGGAGCTGTTTTTT,CASSPWTGLTGELFF
TRBJ2-7,NA,TRBV18,NA,TGTGCCAGCTCATCAGAGCCCGGGACACTTCCCTCCGAGCAGTACTTC,CASSSEPGTLPSEQYF
TRBJ2-3,NA,TRBV5-6,once,TGTGCCAGCAGCTTGTACAGCGAGACAGATACGCAGTATTTT,CASSLYSETDTQYF
TRBJ2-3,TRBD1,TRBV19,NA,TGTGCCAGTAGCCTACTGGGACAGGGGAATACGCAGTATTTT,CASSLLGQGNTQYF
TRBJ1-1,NA,TRBV7-9,NA,TGTGCCAGCAGCTTTGGAGCGGCGAGGGAAGCTTTCTTT,CASSFGAAREAFF
TRBJ2-1,NA,TRBV5-1,NA,TGCGCCAGCAGCTTGGAGGACTCCTTTCCCTATGAGCAGTTCTTC,CASSLEDSFPYEQFF
TRBJ2-2,NA,TRBV5-4,NA,TGTGCCAGCAGCTTTTGGGTCACCGGGGAGCTGTTTTTT,CASSFWVTGELFF
TRBJ1-2,NA,TRBV18,NA,TGTGCCAGCTCACCACCGACTTCGTTACCTTCCTATGGCTACACCTTC,CASSPPTSLPSYGYTF
TRBJ2-7,NA,TRBV4-2,NA,TGTGCCAGCAGCCAAGAAAGAGATTACGAGCAGTACTTC,CASSQERDYEQYF
TRBJ2-3,TRBD2,TRBV5-1,NA,TGCGCCAGCAGCTTGGCCAGCGGGGGGATCGCAGATACGCAGTATTTT,CASSLASGGIADTQYF
TRBJ2-2,NA,TRBV6-5,few,TGTGCCAGCAGTCCCGACAGGGAGGCCGGGGAGCTGTTTTTT,CASSPDREAGELFF
TRBJ1-6,NA,TRBV14,NA,TGTGCCAGCAGCCAAGTACCCCGGGGCCTGGCGGTACATTCACCCCTCCACTTT,CASSQVPRGLAVHSPLHF
TRBJ2-7,TRBD2,TRBV5-4,NA,TGTGCCAGCAGCTTGGACCTCGCCACTAGCGGGCCCTACGAGCAGTACTTC,CASSLDLATSGPYEQYF
TRBJ2-1,NA,TRBV5-6,once,TGTGCCAGCAGACAGTTGGGCCAGGGGATCTCAGTTGTTAATGAGCAGTTCTTC,CASRQLGQGISVVNEQFF
TRBJ2-7,TRBD2,TRBV9,NA,TGTGCCAGCAGCCCCCGGACTAGCGGGAGACCGGGAGAGCAGTACTTC,CASSPRTSGRPGEQYF
TRBJ1-5,NA,TRBV6-6,NA,TGTGCCAGCAGTTACTGGGCGGGAGGCAATCAGCCCCAGCATTTT,CASSYWAGGNQPQHF
TRBJ1-4,NA,TRBV5-1,NA,TGCGCCACCTGCCCATCAAATCGGGGTGAAAAACTGTTTTTT,CATCPSNRGEKLFF
TRBJ2-7,NA,TRBV14,NA,TGTGCCAGCAGCCAATTAATGTGGGACGAGCAGTACTTC,CASSQLMWDEQYF
TRBJ2-7,NA,TRBV7-3,NA,TGTGCCAGCAGCTTTTCCAGGGAAGGCGAGCAGTACTTC,CASSFSREGEQYF
TRBJ2-7,NA,TRBV6-5,once,TGTGCCAGCAACGTACAGGGAGGGACCGAGCAGTACTTC,CASNVQGGTEQYF
TRBJ1-5,NA,TRBV7-2,NA,TGTGCCAGCAGCTTAGGAGTAAGGCAGCCCCAGCATTTT,CASSLGVRQPQHF
TRBJ1-3,TRBD1,TRBV5-1,NA,TGCGCCAGCAGCTTGGTTGCCGGTCAGGGGGCGCGAGCCATATATTTT,CASSLVAGQGARAIYF
TRBJ1-6,NA,TRBV30,NA,TGTGCCTGGACCCTAAATATCGCCCCACCTGACCTCCACTTT,CAWTLNIAPPDLHF
TRBJ2-1,TRBD2,TRBV7-2,NA,TGTGCCAGCAGCGTAGGGACTAAGCAGTTCTTC,CASSVGTKQFF
TRBJ1-1,NA,TRBV9,few,TGTGCCAGCAGCGTAGAAGCGGGGGCTGAAGCTTTCTTT,CASSVEAGAEAFF
TRBJ1-2,NA,TRBV4-1,NA,TGCGCCAGCAGCCAAGATGGAACACGGGGCTACACCTTC,CASSQDGTRGYTF
TRBJ2-1,NA,TRBV7-3,NA,TGTGCCAGCAGCTTGGGGCCCGGGCCAGGCAATGAGCAGTTCTTC,CASSLGPGPGNEQFF
TRBJ2-5,NA,TRBV5-4,NA,TGTGCCAGCAGCTTGGCCGGGGGAAGGGGCCAAGAGACCCAGTACTTC,CASSLAGGRGQETQYF
TRBJ1-6,NA,TRBV4-1,NA,TGCGCCAGCAGCCAAGCCACGTCCCCACGGGTTTCACCCCTCCACTTT,CASSQATSPRVSPLHF
TRBJ1-5,TRBD1,TRBV25-1,NA,TGTGCCAGCAGGGGACAGCTGGGAAATCAGCCCCAGCATTTT,CASRGQLGNQPQHF
TRBJ2-5,TRBD1,TRBV6-1,NA,TGTGCCAGCAGTGCCCGGACAGGGTTCCAAGAGACCCAGTACTTC,CASSARTGFQETQYF
TRBJ1-5,NA,TRBV18,NA,TGTGCCAGCTCACCCGGGGGGGGGCCCCAGCCCCAGCATTTT,CASSPGGGPQPQHF
TRBJ2-1,NA,TRBV6-6,NA,TGTGCCAGCGCAGTAAAGGGGAGGGAGCAGTTCTTC,CASAVKGREQFF
TRBJ2-7,TRBD1,TRBV25-1,NA,TGTGCCAGCAGTGAACCCGGGACAGGGCTTCGCTCCTACGAGCAGTACTTC,CASSEPGTGLRSYEQYF
TRBJ1-2,NA,TRBV29-1,NA,TGCAGCGTTGAGGGCGGCGGCAACTATGGCTACACCTTC,CSVEGGGNYGYTF